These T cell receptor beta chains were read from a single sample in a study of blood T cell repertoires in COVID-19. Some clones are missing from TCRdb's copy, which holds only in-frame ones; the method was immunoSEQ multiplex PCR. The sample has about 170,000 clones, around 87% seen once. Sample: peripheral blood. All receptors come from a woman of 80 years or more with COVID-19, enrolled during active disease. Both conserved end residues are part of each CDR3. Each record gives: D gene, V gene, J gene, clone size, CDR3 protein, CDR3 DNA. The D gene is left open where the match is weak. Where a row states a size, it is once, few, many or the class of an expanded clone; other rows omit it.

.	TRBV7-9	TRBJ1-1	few	CASSPPRSGAEAFF	TGTGCCAGCTCCCCCCCGCGGAGTGGAGCTGAAGCTTTCTTT
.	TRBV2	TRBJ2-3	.	CASTGNPGDTQYF	TGTGCCAGCACGGGGAATCCCGGAGATACGCAGTATTTT
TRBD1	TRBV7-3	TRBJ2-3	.	CASSSSGTGGDTQYF	TGTGCCAGCAGCTCCTCAGGGACAGGGGGAGATACGCAGTATTTT
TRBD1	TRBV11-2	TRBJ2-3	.	CASSLDGAGGDTQYF	TGTGCCAGCAGCTTAGATGGGGCAGGGGGTGATACGCAGTATTTT
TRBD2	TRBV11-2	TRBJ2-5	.	CASSLGTSGSLETQYF	TGTGCCAGCAGCTTAGGGACTAGCGGGAGCTTAGAGACCCAGTACTTC
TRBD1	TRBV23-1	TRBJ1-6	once	CASSPRTGRKPPLHF	TGCGCCAGCAGTCCACGGACAGGGAGGAAGCCACCCCTCCACTTT
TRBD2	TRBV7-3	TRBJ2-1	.	CASSKETGTSPANEQFF	TGTGCCAGCAGCAAAGAAACGGGGACTAGCCCGGCCAATGAGCAGTTCTTC
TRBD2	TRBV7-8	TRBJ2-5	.	CASSLRLAGWAIQETQYF	TGTGCCAGCAGCTTAAGGCTAGCGGGCTGGGCTATTCAAGAGACCCAGTACTTC
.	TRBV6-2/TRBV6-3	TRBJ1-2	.	CASSSRPDYYGYTF	TGTGCCAGCAGTTCCCGACCGGACTACTATGGCTACACCTTC
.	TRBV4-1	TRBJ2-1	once	CASSQVVTLSSYNEQFF	TGCGCCAGCAGCCAAGTGGTAACTCTAAGCTCCTACAATGAGCAGTTCTTC
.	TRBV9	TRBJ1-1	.	CASSPAGGIGTEAFF	TGTGCCAGCAGCCCAGCGGGGGGAATAGGTACTGAAGCTTTCTTT
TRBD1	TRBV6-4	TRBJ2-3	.	CASSEQGTNTDTQYF	TGTGCCAGCAGTGAACAGGGGACGAACACAGATACGCAGTATTTT
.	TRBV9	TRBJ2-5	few	CASSVGTVLKETQYF	TGTGCCAGCAGCGTAGGCACAGTTTTGAAAGAGACCCAGTACTTC
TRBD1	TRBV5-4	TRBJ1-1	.	CASRPGQGARNTEAFF	TGTGCCAGCAGACCGGGACAGGGGGCGCGGAACACTGAAGCTTTCTTT
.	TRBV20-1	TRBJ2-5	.	CSAAGETQYF	TGCAGTGCTGCAGGGGAGACCCAGTACTTC
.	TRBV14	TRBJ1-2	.	CASSQLAGTNYGYTF	TGTGCCAGCAGCCAGTTGGCAGGAACTAACTATGGCTACACCTTC
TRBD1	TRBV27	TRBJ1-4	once	CASSRTFTGANEKLFF	TGTGCCAGCAGTAGGACATTCACAGGGGCTAATGAAAAACTGTTTTTT
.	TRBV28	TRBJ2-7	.	CASRPGADDEQYF	TGTGCCAGCAGGCCGGGAGCAGACGACGAGCAGTACTTC
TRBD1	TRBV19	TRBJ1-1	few	CASSIKGANTEAFF	TGTGCCAGTAGTATAAAGGGGGCCAACACTGAAGCTTTCTTT
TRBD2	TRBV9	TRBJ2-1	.	CASSVTGTSTYNEQFF	TGTGCCAGCAGCGTAACCGGGACTAGCACCTACAATGAGCAGTTCTTC
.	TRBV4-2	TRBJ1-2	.	CASSQGEGYTF	TGTGCCAGTTCCCAGGGTGAGGGCTACACCTTC
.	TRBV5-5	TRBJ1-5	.	CASSFGTNNQPQHF	TGTGCCAGCAGCTTCGGGACAAATAATCAGCCCCAGCATTTT
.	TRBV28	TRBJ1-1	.	CASSLGGVTEAFF	TGTGCCAGCAGTTTAGGGGGGGTCACTGAAGCTTTCTTT
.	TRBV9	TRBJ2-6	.	CASSALVNSGANVLTF	TGTGCCAGCAGCGCCCTAGTGAACTCTGGGGCCAACGTCCTGACTTTC
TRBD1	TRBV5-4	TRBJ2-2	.	CASSPQTGQNTGELFF	TGTGCCAGCAGCCCGCAGACAGGGCAGAACACCGGGGAGCTGTTTTTT
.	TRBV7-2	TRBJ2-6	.	CASSLARIGGLGSGANVLTF	TGTGCCAGCAGCTTAGCGCGAATCGGGGGTTTAGGCTCTGGGGCCAACGTCCTGACTTTC
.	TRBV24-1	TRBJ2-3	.	CATSDLTGEDTDTQYF	TGTGCCACCAGTGATTTGACGGGAGAAGACACAGATACGCAGTATTTT
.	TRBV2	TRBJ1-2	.	CASTGVWGVYGYTF	TGTGCCAGCACTGGGGTATGGGGAGTTTATGGCTACACCTTC
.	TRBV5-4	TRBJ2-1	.	CASSVNPRNEQFF	TGTGCCAGCAGCGTAAATCCTCGGAATGAGCAGTTCTTC
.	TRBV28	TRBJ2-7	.	CASRPTGYEQYF	TGTGCCAGCAGACCGACGGGTTACGAGCAGTACTTC
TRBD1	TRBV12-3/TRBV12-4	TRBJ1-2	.	CATDRGDYGYTF	TGTGCCACCGACAGGGGTGACTATGGCTACACCTTC
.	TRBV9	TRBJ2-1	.	CASSSPISEQFF	TGTGCCAGCAGCTCCCCTATAAGTGAGCAGTTCTTC
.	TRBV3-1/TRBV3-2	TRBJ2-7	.	CASSQDGHVEQYF	TGTGCCAGCAGCCAAGACGGACACGTGGAGCAGTACTTC
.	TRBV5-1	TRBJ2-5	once	CASSSGNPETQYF	TGCGCCAGCAGCTCGGGAAATCCGGAGACCCAGTACTTC
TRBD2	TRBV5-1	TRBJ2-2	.	CASSIRLAGVGELFF	TGCGCCAGCAGCATAAGGCTAGCGGGAGTCGGGGAGCTGTTTTTT
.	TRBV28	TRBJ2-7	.	CASSSQPLTAEQYF	TGTGCCAGCAGTTCCCAACCTTTGACAGCGGAGCAGTACTTC
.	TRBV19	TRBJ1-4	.	CASSIGPGLEEKLFF	TGTGCCAGTAGTATCGGACCAGGGCTAGAGGAAAAACTGTTTTTT
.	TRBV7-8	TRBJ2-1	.	CASSLGQLLSYNEQFF	TGTGCCAGCAGCTTAGGACAGCTTTTATCCTACAATGAGCAGTTCTTC
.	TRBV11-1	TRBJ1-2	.	CASSSTMGYGYTF	TGTGCCAGCAGCTCGACAATGGGCTATGGCTACACCTTC
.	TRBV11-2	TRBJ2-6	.	CASSRRTAISGANVLTF	TGTGCCAGCAGCCGAAGGACAGCCATCTCTGGGGCCAACGTCCTGACTTTC
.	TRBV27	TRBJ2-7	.	CASSPLGGYEQYF	TGTGCCAGCAGTCCGTTGGGGGGCTACGAGCAGTACTTC
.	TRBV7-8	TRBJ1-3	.	CASSLYGSSSGNTIYF	TGTGCCAGCAGCTTGTACGGTTCGAGCTCTGGAAACACCATATATTTT
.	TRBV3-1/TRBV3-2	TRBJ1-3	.	CASSQVSAGNTIYF	TGTGCCAGCAGCCAAGTCTCCGCTGGAAACACCATATATTTT
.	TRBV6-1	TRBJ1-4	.	CASSENRADEKLFF	TGTGCCAGCAGTGAAAACAGGGCGGATGAAAAACTGTTTTTT
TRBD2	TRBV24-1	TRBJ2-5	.	CATSDPKATSGSFVETQYF	TGTGCCACCAGTGATCCAAAGGCGACTAGCGGGAGTTTCGTAGAGACCCAGTACTTC
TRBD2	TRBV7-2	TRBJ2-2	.	CASSSSGRFTGELFF	TGTGCCAGCAGTTCTAGCGGGAGGTTCACCGGGGAGCTGTTTTTT
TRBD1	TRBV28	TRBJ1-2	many	CASSRDRVYGYTF	TGTGCCAGCAGTCGAGACAGGGTCTATGGCTACACCTTC
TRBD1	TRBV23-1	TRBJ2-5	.	CASSPQPEGQGECLQETQYF	TGCGCCAGCAGTCCCCAACCCGAAGGACAGGGGGAATGTCTCCAAGAGACCCAGTACTTC
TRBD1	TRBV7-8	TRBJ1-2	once	CASSLETGVPVGYTF	TGTGCCAGCAGCTTAGAGACAGGGGTCCCCGTCGGCTACACCTTC
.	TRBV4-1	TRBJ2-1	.	CASGEADSRSYNEQFF	TGCGCCAGCGGGGAAGCGGACTCTCGCTCCTACAATGAGCAGTTCTTC
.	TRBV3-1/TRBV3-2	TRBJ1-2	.	CASSPGYGYTF	TGTGCCAGCAGCCCAGGATATGGCTACACCTTC
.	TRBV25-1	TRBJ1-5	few	CASSESAQGNQPQHF	TGTGCCAGCAGTGAATCGGCACAGGGCAATCAGCCCCAGCATTTT
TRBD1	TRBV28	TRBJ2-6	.	CASSPGDRAWGANVLTF	TGTGCCAGCAGTCCGGGGGACAGGGCCTGGGGGGCCAACGTCCTGACTTTC
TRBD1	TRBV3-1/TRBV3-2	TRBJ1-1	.	CASSVGQATENTEAFF	TGTGCCAGCAGCGTGGGACAGGCGACCGAGAACACTGAAGCTTTCTTT